This T cell receptor beta chain was documented in a study of T cell repertoires in cytomegalovirus infection (dated 2019 in TCRdb). Broadly, across the study: Donor HLA type was relevant to the analysis, as public TCR beta signatures indicated carriage of CMV infection together with the matching HLA type.

What the research found in general, with its limitations: Carriers of CMV infection plus the relevant HLA type were discriminated by the cumulative frequency of public TCR beta family members in the study cohort and in an independent approximately 360-donor cohort. The ex vivo response was dominated by HLA-C-restricted CMV-specific TCR beta clonotypes, which also provided the single most frequent clonotype in two of eight donors.

TCRdb shows the sequencer as Illumina HiSeq 1500. TCRdb itself trimmed the public reads at Q25 with fastp, ran MiXCR and retained productive beta chains. Each CDR3 protein gets just one entry, which takes the most common genes and DNA from the rows behind it. The sample includes 200,000 to 300,000 distinct CDR3 sequences, with 12% observed a single time. The ten largest clones represent 1.5% to 2% of the sample. The table lists this clonotype with many counts. What this receptor recognizes is not known. Per-base qualities were not stored, and no clone one base away is much larger. The junction shows trimming of 1 base on V and 0 bases on J, plus 7 bases between the germline ends. CDR1 MDHEN and CDR2 SYDVKM were looked up in the germline V gene. The CDR3 covers 15 residues, taking in both the cysteine and the phenylalanine. Only the CDR3 part of the read is kept: 45 bases, read in frame from the first base.

The clonotype comes from a human donor in good health (CMV status not recorded). Some clones in this sample may be carry-over from other donors' samples. The sample was PBMCs. The sequence joins TRBV28 to TRBJ1-5; the D gene cannot be resolved reliably. The sequenced DNA is TGTGCCAGCAGTTTATCGGCAGATAGCAATCAGCCCCAGCATTTT. This translates into CASSLSADSNQPQHF.